This section outlines one T cell receptor beta chain sequence together with its context. The record originates from a study of blood T cell repertoires in COVID-19. The V gene lost 5 bases and the J gene lost 9 bases, with 14 bases spanning the gap. The CDR3 is 13 amino acids. Methods used by the authors: Reference gene primer amplification in the assay estimated nucleated cell counts. TCRdb's copy holds only in-frame clones and misses some; the assay was immunoSEQ multiplex PCR. V, J and clone size reflect that table, while D and trimming were determined from the DNA. This sample yields about 130,000 clones, of which under 95% are seen a single time; about 3.5% belongs to the top ten.

The rearrangement uses TRBV12-3 or TRBV12-4 and TRBJ2-1; maybe TRBD2 (5 bases). Sequences were obtained from peripheral blood. The receptor's source is a man over 45 with active COVID-19. The CDR3: CASSLLSVGEQFF. Written as DNA, the CDR3 is TGTGCCAGCAGTCTACTTAGCGTCGGTGAGCAGTTCTTC.